This T cell receptor beta chain was observed in a study of T cells in Graves' hyperthyroidism and ophthalmopathy. Aged 18 to 65, the patients had hyperthyroidism that was newly diagnosed and had lasted under 2 months. This clonotype appeared a few times. Amplified regions were TCR beta CDR3 sequences from RNA transcripts. HTBI primers were employed in a first-round RT-PCR of the TCR CDR3. MiXCR, applied by TCRdb to the multiplex PCR reads, yields one record per CDR3 protein. The sample lists roughly 700,000 distinct CDR3 sequences, 14% occurring once. Germline-derived CDR1 and CDR2 are MNHEY and SVGEGT. V was clipped by 0 bases and J by 1 base, with 12 bases between them. The CDR3 has 16 residues.

This TCR was sampled from a woman younger than 35 with Graves' hyperthyroidism. The specimen was blood. The rearrangement links TRBV6-2 or TRBV6-3 to TRBJ1-1, with D maybe TRBD1 (5 bases). This CDR3 reads CASSYSIRDRNTEAFF. CDR3 in DNA: TGTGCCAGCAGTTACTCGATTCGTGACAGGAACACTGAAGCTTTCTTT.